The next 2 T cell receptor beta chains were all read from a single sample in a study of blood T cell repertoires in COVID-19 (dated by TCRdb to about 2020). The library was made by the immunoSEQ multiplex PCR assay. TCRdb carries this immuneACCESS record with in-frame sequences only. Its versions omit some clonotypes, under half of them owing to an unresolved V gene in the studies checked, with the rest unexplained. A total of some 70,000 clones appear in this sample, 85% to 90% of them only once. The ten largest clones add up to over 6% of the sample. Sequencing was done on a sample of peripheral blood. The source is a man aged 45-60 years with active COVID-19.

The gene calls are TRBV21-1 and TRBJ2-3; the table's D call TRBD2 went unverified against the DNA. TRBV21-1 is an annotated pseudogene. The CDR3 sequence is 16 residues long. The CDR3 sequence: CASSCPGLAGADTQYF. As DNA, the CDR3 is TGTGCCAGCAGCTGCCCCGGGCTAGCGGGGGCTGATACGCAGTATTTT.

The V and J genes are TRBV14 and TRBJ2-7, with D maybe TRBD1 (5 bases). The CDR3 runs to 14 residues. In germline, CDR1 is SGHDN, CDR2 FVKESK. Trimming cost V 4 bases and J 2 bases, with 12 bases left between them. Here the CDR3 reads CASSPRAGPYEQYF. The CDR3 DNA reads TGTGCCAGCAGCCCCAGGGCAGGGCCCTACGAGCAGTACTTC.